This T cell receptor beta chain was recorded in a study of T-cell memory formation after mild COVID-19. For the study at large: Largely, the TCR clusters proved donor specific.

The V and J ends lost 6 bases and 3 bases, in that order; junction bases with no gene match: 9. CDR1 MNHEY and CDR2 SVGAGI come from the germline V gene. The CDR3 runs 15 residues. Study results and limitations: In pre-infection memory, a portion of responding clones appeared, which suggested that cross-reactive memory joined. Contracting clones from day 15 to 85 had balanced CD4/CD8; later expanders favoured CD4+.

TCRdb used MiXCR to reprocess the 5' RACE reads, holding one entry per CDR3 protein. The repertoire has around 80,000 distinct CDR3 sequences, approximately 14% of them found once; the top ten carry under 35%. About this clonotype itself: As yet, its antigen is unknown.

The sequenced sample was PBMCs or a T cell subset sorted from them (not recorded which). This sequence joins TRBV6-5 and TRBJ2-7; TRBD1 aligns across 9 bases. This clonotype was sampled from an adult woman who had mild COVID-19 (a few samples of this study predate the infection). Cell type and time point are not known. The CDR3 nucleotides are TGTGCCAGCAGAAGCGACACAGGGGGCAGCTACGAGCAGTACTTC. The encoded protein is CASRSDTGGSYEQYF.